This T cell receptor beta chain was found in a study of CD8+ T cells in alopecia areata. Study background: Among treated patients, oral tofacitinib was administered at 5 to 10 mg twice daily.

Separation by sorting yielded CD4+ and CD8+ T cells from PBMCs. Following RNA extraction, reverse transcription yielded cDNA that acted as the sequencing template. Using immunoSEQ multiplex PCR, the repertoire was profiled, and TCRdb retains in-frame clones only, with some absent. The table shows about 150,000 clones, with roughly 48% occurring only once. This receptor was identified in a human donor with alopecia areata. The sequenced material came from CD4+ T cells sorted from blood.

In DNA form, the CDR3 reads TGTGCCAGCAGCCTTGGCATGTCCCTTAACTATGGCTACACCTTC. Its protein product is CASSLGMSLNYGYTF. The J gene is TRBJ1-2, the V gene TRBV7-9; D ambiguous. The V end was cut by 5 bases, the J end by 1 base, with 14 bases between. CDR1 is SEHNR and CDR2 is FQNEAQ in the germline V gene (reference sequence). The CDR3 spans 15 residues.